The 14 T cell receptor beta chains reported below all come from one sample, sequenced in a study of post-analysis software for immune sequencing data. The antigens for these receptors are not known. Points from the study as a whole: In patients, TRBV5-6, TRBV5-1 and TRBV20-1 belonged to roughly 5 TRBV segments found more frequently than in controls.

Tagging with unique molecular identifiers was a feature of the TCR beta cDNA libraries. TCRdb redid the calling of the PCR reads with MiXCR, one entry per CDR3 protein. The table has under 900,000 distinct CDR3 sequences, approximately 57% seen once; the top ten hold over 4%. The sequenced sample consisted of blood. All receptors come from a girl aged 5-17 years with multiple sclerosis.

The chain carries TRBV12-3 or TRBV12-4 and TRBJ2-2; 7 nucleotides align to TRBD1. This CDR3 spans 15 amino acids. With V trimmed by 5 bases and J by 1 base, 4 bases remained unmatched. The DNA for the CDR3 is TGTGCCAGCAGTCAGAACAGGGGGAACACCGGGGAGCTGTTTTTT. Translating gives CASSQNRGNTGELFF.

This clonotype was counted only a few times. Here the CDR3 DNA reads TGCAGTGCTAGAGGGAGGACTGTCCCCGATACGCAGTATTTT. Its translation: CSARGRTVPDTQYF. V gene TRBV20-1 combines with J gene TRBJ2-3, with D possibly being TRBD2 (5 bases). The V gene lost 1 base and the J gene lost 6 bases, with 14 bases spanning the gap. The CDR3 consists of 14 residues. CDR1 DFQATT and CDR2 SNEGSKA come from the germline V gene (reference sequence).

CDR3 nucleotide sequence: TGTGCCAGCAGCCCCCAGGGGTTCCGACCCTACAATGAGCAGTTCTTC. Its protein is CASSPQGFRPYNEQFF. The chain links TRBV7-3 to TRBJ2-1; weak D call: TRBD1 (6 bases). This CDR3 has 16 residues. Germline CDR1 is SGHTA and CDR2 is FQGTGA. The V gene lost 5 bases and the J gene lost 2 bases, with 16 bases spanning the gap.

The chain combines TRBV12-3 or TRBV12-4 with TRBJ2-4, with 7 bases matching TRBD1. The J call may not be correct, given that the DNA end is closer to TRBJ2-7. The CDR3 contains 14 residues. The CDR3: CASSPDRDQGEQYF. In DNA, the CDR3 is TGTGCCAGCAGCCCCGACAGGGATCAGGGCGAGCAGTACTTC.

The chain joins TRBV27 to TRBJ1-2; D possibly corresponds to TRBD1 (6 bases). From germline, CDR1 is MNHEY and CDR2 SMNVEV (reference sequence). Trimming pared 10 bases from V and 4 bases from J, leaving 28 bases between. This CDR3 has 17 residues. The CDR3, as DNA: TGTGCCACCACACCGGCTGTTCCGGGACAAGGAGTCTATGGCTACACCTTC. It translates to CATTPAVPGQGVYGYTF.

In this sample, this clonotype turned up a few times. V gene TRBV29-1 combines with J gene TRBJ2-1; D remains unclear. This CDR3 spans 11 amino acids. Germline CDR1 reads SQVTM; CDR2 reads ANQGSEA. CDR3 nucleotide sequence: TGCGTCGCCGGTTCCTACAATGAGCAGTTCTTC. Residues: CVAGSYNEQFF.

This chain uses TRBV15 with TRBJ2-1, with 8 positions matching TRBD1. The ends lost 6 bases at V and 4 bases at J; junction bases unmatched: 5. CDR1 is LNHNV and CDR2 is YYDKDF in the germline V gene (reference sequence). This CDR3 region has 14 residues. CDR3 region: CATSRDRSYNEQFF. CDR3 bases: TGTGCCACCAGTCGGGACAGGTCATACAATGAGCAGTTCTTC.

This clonotype was found once. This chain connects TRBV7-9 to TRBJ2-1, with a tentative D call TRBD1 (5 bases). The length of the CDR3 is 14 residues. The germline V and J ends were trimmed by 2 bases and 5 bases, with 10 bases remaining between them. Germline CDR1 SEHNR, CDR2 FQNEAQ (reference sequence). The DNA for the CDR3 is TGTGCCAGCAGCTTATCAGACAGCCACAATGAGCAGTTCTTC. Amino acid sequence: CASSLSDSHNEQFF.

CDR3 bases: TGTGCCAGCATGGGACAGGGGGAGTTTGGTGAGCAGTTCTTC. Translating it yields CASMGQGEFGEQFF. The chain combines TRBV2 with TRBJ2-1; 11 nucleotides line up with TRBD1. From germline, CDR1 is SNHLY and CDR2 FYNNEI. V was pared by 7 bases and J by 9 bases, with 8 bases of the junction left unmatched. The CDR3 covers 14 residues.

The genes are TRBV6-5 and TRBJ2-5; D gene unclear. The ends were cut back, 0 bases at V and 2 bases at J, with 13 bases in the middle. CDR1 MNHEY and CDR2 SVGAGI come from the germline V gene. This CDR3 is built from 16 residues. The CDR3 loop reads CASSYSSGLPQETQYF. CDR3 sequence (DNA): TGTGCCAGCAGTTACTCTTCTGGGCTGCCTCAAGAGACCCAGTACTTC.

This chain connects TRBV2 to TRBJ2-1; possibly TRBD1 for D (5 bases). The CDR3 consists of 14 residues. The V end was cut by 0 bases, the J end by 9 bases, with 12 bases between. Germline-derived CDR1 and CDR2 are SNHLY and FYNNEI. The DNA for the CDR3 is TGTGCCAGCAGTGAAGCAGGGGTATTCGCTGAGCAGTTCTTC. Translating gives CASSEAGVFAEQFF.

The sample holds a few counts of this clonotype. J is TRBJ1-2 and V is TRBV29-1, with D hard to call. Between the trimmed V and J ends, which lost 5 bases and 2 bases, there was a span of 6 bases. The CDR3 has 11 residues. Germline CDR1 and CDR2: SQVTM and ANQGSEA. CDR3 coding DNA: TGCAGCGTTTTTTCCAACTATGGCTACACCTTC. The encoded protein is CSVFSNYGYTF.

The chain employs TRBV27 and TRBJ1-2, with 9 nucleotides matching TRBD1. The length of the CDR3 is 17 residues. Germline values: CDR1 MNHEY, CDR2 SMNVEV (reference sequence). With V trimmed by 5 bases and J by 5 bases, 15 bases remained unmatched. The CDR3 DNA reads as TGTGCCAGCAGTCAGTTCCACCGGCCGGGACAGGGTTATGGCTACACCTTC. It codes for CASSQFHRPGQGYGYTF.

Only a few counts were recorded for this clonotype. The rearrangement joins TRBV7-2 to TRBJ2-5; 11 bases are shared with TRBD2. The CDR3 covers 17 residues. CDR1 and CDR2 (germline): SGHTA, FQGNSA. Losses at the gene ends were 2 bases for V and 2 bases for J; bases not matched to a gene: 7. CDR3 residues: CASSLRLAGRLQETQYF. The CDR3 region has the DNA TGTGCCAGCAGCTTACGACTAGCGGGGCGCCTGCAAGAGACCCAGTACTTC.